Each of the 2 T cell receptor beta chains below was sequenced from the same sample in a study of T cells after yellow fever vaccination. TCRdb passed the 5' RACE reads through MiXCR, listing each CDR3 protein once. In the table there are around 400,000 distinct CDR3 sequences, 9.5% to 13% of which are singletons. The source was PBMCs, collected on the day of the first yellow fever vaccination. All receptors come from a man aged 18 to 29 who received the YFV17D yellow fever vaccine.

This clonotype was observed a handful of times. The rearrangement uses TRBV7-8 and TRBJ1-1; TRBD1 agrees at 8 bases. Germline V gives CDR1 SGHVS, CDR2 FQNEAQ. CDR3 length: 14 amino acids. V lost 5 bases and J lost 5; bases outside the gene matches: 7. Here the CDR3 reads CASSAPGQVTEAFF. DNA of the CDR3: TGTGCCAGCAGCGCACCGGGACAGGTTACTGAAGCTTTCTTT.

The DNA for the CDR3 is TGTGCCAGCAGACCCAGCGGGAGTTTCTCTGGAAACACCATATATTTT. This codes for CASRPSGSFSGNTIYF. The chain couples TRBV27 to TRBJ1-3; D remains ambiguous. Germline CDR1 and CDR2: MNHEY and SMNVEV (reference sequence). Deletions cut 6 bases from V and 0 bases from J, with 15 bases between. This CDR3 is built from 16 residues.